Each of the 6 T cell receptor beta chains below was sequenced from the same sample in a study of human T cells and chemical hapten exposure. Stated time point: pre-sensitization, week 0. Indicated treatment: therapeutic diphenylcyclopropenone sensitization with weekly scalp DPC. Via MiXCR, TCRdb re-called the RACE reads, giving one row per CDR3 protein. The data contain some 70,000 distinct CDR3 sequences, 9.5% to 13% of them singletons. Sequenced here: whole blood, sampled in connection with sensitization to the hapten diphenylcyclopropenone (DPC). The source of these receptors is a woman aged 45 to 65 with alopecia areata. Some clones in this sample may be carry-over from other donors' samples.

CDR3 bases: TGTGCCAGCAAGATCTCTGGGGCCAACGTCCTGACTTTC. Protein product: CASKISGANVLTF. The rearrangement uses TRBV2 and TRBJ2-6; D is uncertain. Germline V CDR1 and CDR2: SNHLY, FYNNEI. CDR3 length: 13 residues. V lost 7 bases, J lost 0 bases, and 4 bases lay in between.

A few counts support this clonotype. The CDR3 here is CAISPQQNQPQHF. CDR3 sequence (DNA): TGTGCCATCAGTCCACAGCAGAATCAGCCCCAGCATTTT. The V gene is TRBV10-3, the J gene TRBJ1-5; D is uncertain. The ends were cut back, 5 bases at V and 4 bases at J, with 9 bases in the middle. CDR1 and CDR2 (germline): ENHRY, SYGVKD. The length of the CDR3 is 13 residues.

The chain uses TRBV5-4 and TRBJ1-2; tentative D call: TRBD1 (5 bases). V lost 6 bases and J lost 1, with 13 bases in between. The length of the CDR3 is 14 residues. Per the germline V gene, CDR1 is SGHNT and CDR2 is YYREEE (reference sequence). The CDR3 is CASTMLGVNYGYTF. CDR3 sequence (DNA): TGTGCCAGCACTATGTTGGGGGTTAACTATGGCTACACCTTC.

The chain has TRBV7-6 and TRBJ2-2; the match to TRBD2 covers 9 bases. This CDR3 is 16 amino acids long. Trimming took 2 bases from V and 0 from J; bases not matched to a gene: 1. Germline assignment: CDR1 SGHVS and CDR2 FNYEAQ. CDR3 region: CASSLRLAANTGELFF. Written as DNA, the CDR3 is TGTGCCAGCAGCTTAAGACTAGCGGCGAACACCGGGGAGCTGTTTTTT.

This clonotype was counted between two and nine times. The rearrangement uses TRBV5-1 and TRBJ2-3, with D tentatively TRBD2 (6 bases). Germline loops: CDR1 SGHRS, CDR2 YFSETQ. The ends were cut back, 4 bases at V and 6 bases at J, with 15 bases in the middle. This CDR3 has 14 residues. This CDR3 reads CASSGGHGGDTQYF. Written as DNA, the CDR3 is TGCGCCAGCAGCGGGGGTCATGGAGGGGATACGCAGTATTTT.

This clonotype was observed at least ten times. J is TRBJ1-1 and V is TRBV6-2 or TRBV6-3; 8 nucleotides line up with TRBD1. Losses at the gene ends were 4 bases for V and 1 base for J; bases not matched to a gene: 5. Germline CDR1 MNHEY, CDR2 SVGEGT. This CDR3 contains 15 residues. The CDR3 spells CASSFQDRANTEAFF. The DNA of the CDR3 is TGTGCCAGCAGTTTCCAGGACAGGGCGAACACTGAAGCTTTCTTT.